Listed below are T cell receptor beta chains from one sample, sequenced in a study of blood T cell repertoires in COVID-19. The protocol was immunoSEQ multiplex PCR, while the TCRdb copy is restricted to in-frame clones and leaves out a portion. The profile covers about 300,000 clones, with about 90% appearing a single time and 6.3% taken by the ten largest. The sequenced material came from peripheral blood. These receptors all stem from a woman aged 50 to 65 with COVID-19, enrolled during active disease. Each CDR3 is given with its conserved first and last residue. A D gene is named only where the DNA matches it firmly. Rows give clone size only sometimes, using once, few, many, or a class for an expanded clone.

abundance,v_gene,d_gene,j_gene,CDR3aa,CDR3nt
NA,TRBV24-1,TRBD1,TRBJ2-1,CATSDSTGGAKNEQFF,TGTGCCACCAGTGATTCAACAGGGGGCGCCAAGAATGAGCAGTTCTTC
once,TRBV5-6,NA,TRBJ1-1,CASSLGARLNTEAFF,TGTGCCAGCAGCTTGGGTGCCAGGTTGAACACTGAAGCTTTCTTT
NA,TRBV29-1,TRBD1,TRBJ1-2,CSVGGTGLDGYTF,TGCAGCGTGGGCGGGACAGGGCTGGATGGCTACACCTTC
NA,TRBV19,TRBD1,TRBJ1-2,CASREQGTANYGYTF,TGTGCCAGTAGAGAACAGGGGACCGCTAACTATGGCTACACCTTC
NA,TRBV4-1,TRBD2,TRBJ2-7,CASSELAGGPYEQYF,TGCGCCAGCAGCGAGCTAGCGGGAGGGCCCTACGAGCAGTACTTC
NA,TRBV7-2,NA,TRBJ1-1,CASSLLGGGSEAFF,TGTGCCAGCAGCTTGCTGGGCGGGGGTTCTGAAGCTTTCTTT
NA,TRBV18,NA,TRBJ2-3,CASSPTSPGTDTQYF,TGTGCCAGCTCACCAACGTCACCCGGGACAGATACGCAGTATTTT
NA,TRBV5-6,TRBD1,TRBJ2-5,CASSLVLGTVQETQYF,TGTGCCAGCAGCTTGGTACTCGGGACAGTCCAAGAGACCCAGTACTTC
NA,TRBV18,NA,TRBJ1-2,CASSPGREYGYTF,TGTGCCAGCTCACCAGGCAGGGAATATGGCTACACCTTC
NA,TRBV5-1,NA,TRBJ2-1,CASSLGASYNEQFF,TGCGCCAGCAGCTTGGGAGCCTCCTACAATGAGCAGTTCTTC
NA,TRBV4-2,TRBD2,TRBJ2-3,CASSQGASGSSDTQYF,TGTGCCAGCAGCCAAGGGGCTAGCGGGAGTTCAGATACGCAGTATTTT
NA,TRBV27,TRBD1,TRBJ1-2,CASSDGQGHYGYTF,TGTGCCAGCAGCGATGGACAGGGGCACTATGGCTACACCTTC
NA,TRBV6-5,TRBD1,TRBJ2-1,CASSRDRGYNEQFF,TGTGCCAGCAGTAGGGACAGGGGTTACAATGAGCAGTTCTTC
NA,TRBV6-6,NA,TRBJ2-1,CASRTGRSDNEQFF,TGTGCCAGCAGAACAGGCAGGTCAGACAATGAGCAGTTCTTC
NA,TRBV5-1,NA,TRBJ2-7,CASSLQGRVYDEQYF,TGCGCCAGCAGCTTGCAGGGCAGGGTCTACGACGAGCAGTACTTC
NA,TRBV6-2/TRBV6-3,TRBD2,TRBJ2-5,CASSPGWGAGEAGEETQYF,TGTGCCAGCAGCCCCGGTTGGGGAGCGGGAGAAGCCGGGGAGGAGACCCAGTACTTC
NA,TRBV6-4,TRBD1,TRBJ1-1,CARGAGGPLNTEAFF,TGTGCCAGAGGGGCAGGGGGACCGTTGAACACTGAAGCTTTCTTT
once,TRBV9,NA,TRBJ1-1,CASSVGRGQRTEAFF,TGTGCCAGCAGCGTAGGACGGGGACAAAGGACTGAAGCTTTCTTT
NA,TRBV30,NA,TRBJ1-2,CAWSVSQGYGYTF,TGTGCCTGGAGTGTGTCACAGGGATATGGCTACACCTTC
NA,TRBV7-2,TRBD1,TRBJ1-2,CASSRTGGFYGYTF,TGTGCCAGCAGTAGGACAGGGGGATTTTATGGCTACACCTTC
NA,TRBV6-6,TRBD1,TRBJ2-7,CASRSGTGVYEQYF,TGTGCCAGCCGCTCCGGGACAGGGGTCTACGAGCAGTACTTC
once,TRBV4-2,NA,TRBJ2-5,CASSQVVGGQETQYF,TGTGCCAGCAGCCAAGTCGTAGGGGGTCAAGAGACCCAGTACTTC
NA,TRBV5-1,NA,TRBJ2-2,CASSVDPTRTGELFF,TGCGCCAGCAGCGTTGACCCTACGAGGACCGGGGAGCTGTTTTTT
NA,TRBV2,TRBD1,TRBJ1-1,CASPGQGVVSTEAFF,TGTGCCAGCCCCGGACAGGGGGTTGTTAGCACTGAAGCTTTCTTT
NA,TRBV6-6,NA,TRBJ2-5,CASSYRRDSYQETQYF,TGTGCCAGCAGTTACAGGCGGGACAGCTACCAAGAGACCCAGTACTTC
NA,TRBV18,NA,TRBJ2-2,CASSPPSQANTGELFF,TGTGCCAGCTCACCACCTTCCCAGGCGAACACCGGGGAGCTGTTTTTT
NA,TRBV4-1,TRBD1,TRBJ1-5,CASSQVVTGNSNQPQHF,TGCGCCAGCAGCCAAGTCGTGACAGGGAATAGCAATCAGCCCCAGCATTTT
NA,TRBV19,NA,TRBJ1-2,CASSIDAGVGYGYTF,TGTGCCAGTAGTATAGATGCAGGGGTAGGCTATGGCTACACCTTC
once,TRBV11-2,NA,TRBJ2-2,CASNPRGWYTGELFF,TGTGCCAGCAATCCCCGGGGGTGGTACACCGGGGAGCTGTTTTTT
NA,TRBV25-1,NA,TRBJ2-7,CASSGDYNREQYF,TGTGCCAGCAGTGGAGACTACAACCGGGAGCAGTACTTC
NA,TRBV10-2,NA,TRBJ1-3,CASSFAGNSGNTIYF,TGCGCCAGCAGTTTCGCCGGGAACTCTGGAAACACCATATATTTT
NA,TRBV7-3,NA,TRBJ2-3,CASSFVGVDTQYF,TGTGCCAGCAGCTTTGTCGGGGTCGATACGCAGTATTTT
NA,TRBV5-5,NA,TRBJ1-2,CASSPNPGRGYGYTF,TGTGCCAGCAGCCCCAATCCAGGCAGGGGCTATGGCTACACCTTC
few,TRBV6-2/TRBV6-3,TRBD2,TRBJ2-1,CASSYLGSSGYNEQFF,TGTGCCAGCAGTTACCTTGGGTCTAGCGGATACAATGAGCAGTTCTTC
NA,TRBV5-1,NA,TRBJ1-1,CASTLTLNTEAFF,TGCGCCAGCACCCTAACTCTGAACACTGAAGCTTTCTTT
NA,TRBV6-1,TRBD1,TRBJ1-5,CASSEQGTNSNQPQHF,TGTGCCAGCAGCGAACAGGGGACTAATAGCAATCAGCCCCAGCATTTT
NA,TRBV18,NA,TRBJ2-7,CASSPPGRTNEQYF,TGTGCCAGCTCACCCCCGGGACGGACTAACGAGCAGTACTTC
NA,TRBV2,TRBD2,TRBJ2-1,CASRGLAGYKFF,TGTGCCAGCAGGGGACTAGCGGGATACAAATTCTTC
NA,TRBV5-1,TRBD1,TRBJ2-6,CASSSTGTGGPANVLTF,TGCGCCAGCAGCTCTACCGGGACAGGGGGCCCAGCCAACGTCCTGACTTTC
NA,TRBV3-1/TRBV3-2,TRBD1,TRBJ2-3,CASSQKHGRQGAPDTQYF,TGTGCCAGCAGCCAAAAACACGGTCGACAGGGAGCCCCAGATACGCAGTATTTT
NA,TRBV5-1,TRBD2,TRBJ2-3,CASSETSARDTQYF,TGCGCCAGCAGCGAGACTAGCGCTAGGGATACGCAGTATTTT
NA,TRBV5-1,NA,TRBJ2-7,CASSGGGWDSYEQYF,TGCGCCAGCAGCGGGGGCGGTTGGGACTCCTACGAGCAGTACTTC
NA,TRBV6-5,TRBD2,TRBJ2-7,CASSYSDGRANEQYF,TGTGCCAGCAGTTACTCGGACGGGAGGGCCAACGAGCAGTACTTC
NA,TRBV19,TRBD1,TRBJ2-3,CASTPGLGQGRTDTQYF,TGTGCCAGTACCCCGGGATTGGGACAGGGAAGGACAGATACGCAGTATTTT
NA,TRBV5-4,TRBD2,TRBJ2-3,CASRPGLARGIITDTQYF,TGTGCCAGCAGACCGGGACTAGCGAGGGGGATAATCACAGATACGCAGTATTTT
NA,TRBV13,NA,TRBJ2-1,CASSLSSGYSYNEQFF,TGTGCCAGCAGCTTATCAAGCGGGTACTCCTACAATGAGCAGTTCTTC
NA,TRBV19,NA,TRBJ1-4,CASSGEWATNEKLFF,TGTGCCAGTAGTGGGGAGTGGGCAACTAATGAAAAACTGTTTTTT
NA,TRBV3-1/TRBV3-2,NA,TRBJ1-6,CASSARGPNSPLHF,TGTGCCAGCAGCGCACGAGGGCCTAATTCACCCCTCCACTTT